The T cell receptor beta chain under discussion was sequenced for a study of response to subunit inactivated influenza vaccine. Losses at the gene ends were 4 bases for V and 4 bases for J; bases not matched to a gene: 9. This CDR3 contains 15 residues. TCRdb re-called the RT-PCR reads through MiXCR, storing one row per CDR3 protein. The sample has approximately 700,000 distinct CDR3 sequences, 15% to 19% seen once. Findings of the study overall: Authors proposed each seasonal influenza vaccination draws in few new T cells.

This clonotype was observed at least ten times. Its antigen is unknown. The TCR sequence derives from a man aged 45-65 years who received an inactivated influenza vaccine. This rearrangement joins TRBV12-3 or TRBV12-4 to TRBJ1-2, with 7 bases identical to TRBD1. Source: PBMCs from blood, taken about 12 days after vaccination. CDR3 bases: TGTGCCAGCAGTTCTTCCCCCGGGACAGCCTATGGCTACACCTTC. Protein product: CASSSSPGTAYGYTF.